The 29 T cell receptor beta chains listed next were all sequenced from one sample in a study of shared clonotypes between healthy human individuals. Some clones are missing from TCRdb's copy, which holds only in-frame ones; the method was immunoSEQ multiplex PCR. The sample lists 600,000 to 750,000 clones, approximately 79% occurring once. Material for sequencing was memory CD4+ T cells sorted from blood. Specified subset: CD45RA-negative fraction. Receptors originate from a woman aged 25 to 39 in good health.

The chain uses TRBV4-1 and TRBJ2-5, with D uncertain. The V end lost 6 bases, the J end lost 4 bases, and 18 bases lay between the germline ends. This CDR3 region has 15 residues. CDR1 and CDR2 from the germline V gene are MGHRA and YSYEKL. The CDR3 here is CASRKIFSLRETQYF. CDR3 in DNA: TGCGCCAGCAGAAAGATTTTCTCCCTAAGAGAGACCCAGTACTTC.

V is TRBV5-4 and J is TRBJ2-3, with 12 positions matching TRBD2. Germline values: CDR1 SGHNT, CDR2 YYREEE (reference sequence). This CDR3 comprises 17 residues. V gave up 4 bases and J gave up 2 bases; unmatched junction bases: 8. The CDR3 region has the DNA TGTGCCAGCAGCCCCCTCGGACTAGCGGGAACCACAGATACGCAGTATTTT. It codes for CASSPLGLAGTTDTQYF.

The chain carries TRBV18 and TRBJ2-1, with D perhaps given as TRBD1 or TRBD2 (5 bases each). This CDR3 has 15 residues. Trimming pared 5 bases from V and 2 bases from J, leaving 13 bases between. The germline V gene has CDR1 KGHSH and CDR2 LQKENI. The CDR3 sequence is CASSTGTGTYNEQFF. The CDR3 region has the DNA TGTGCCAGCTCAACCGGGACGGGGACCTACAATGAGCAGTTCTTC.

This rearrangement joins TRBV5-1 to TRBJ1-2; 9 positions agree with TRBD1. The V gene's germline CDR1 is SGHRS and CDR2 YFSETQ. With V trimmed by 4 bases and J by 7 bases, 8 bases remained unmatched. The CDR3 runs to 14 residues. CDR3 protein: CASSPTGTGLGYTF. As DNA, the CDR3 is TGCGCCAGCAGCCCTACCGGGACAGGGCTTGGCTACACCTTC.

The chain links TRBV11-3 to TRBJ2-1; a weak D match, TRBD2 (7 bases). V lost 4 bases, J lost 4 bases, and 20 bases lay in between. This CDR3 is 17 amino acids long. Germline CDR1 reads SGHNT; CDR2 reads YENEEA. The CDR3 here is CASSSSGGGRPYNEQFF. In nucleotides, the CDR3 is TGTGCCAGCAGCTCCTCGGGGGGCGGGAGACCTTACAATGAGCAGTTCTTC. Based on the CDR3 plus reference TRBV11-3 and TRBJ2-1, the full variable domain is EAGVVQSPRYKIIEKKQPVAFWCNPISGHNTLYWYLQNLGQGPELLIRYENEEAVDDSQLPKDRFSAERLKGVDSTLKIQPAELGDSAVYLCASSSSGGGRPYNEQFFGPGTRLTVL.

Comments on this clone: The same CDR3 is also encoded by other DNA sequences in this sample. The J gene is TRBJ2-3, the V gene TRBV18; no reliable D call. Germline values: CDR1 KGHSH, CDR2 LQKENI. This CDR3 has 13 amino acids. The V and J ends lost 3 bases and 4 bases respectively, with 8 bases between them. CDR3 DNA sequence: TGTGCCAGCTCACCGCCTGGGCCAGATACGCAGTATTTT. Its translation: CASSPPGPDTQYF. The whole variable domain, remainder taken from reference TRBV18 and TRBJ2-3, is NAGVMQNPRHLVRRRGQEARLRCSPMKGHSHVYWYRQLPEEGLKFMVYLQKENIIDESGMPKERFSAEFPKEGPSILRIQQVVRGDSAAYFCASSPPGPDTQYFGPGTRLTVL.

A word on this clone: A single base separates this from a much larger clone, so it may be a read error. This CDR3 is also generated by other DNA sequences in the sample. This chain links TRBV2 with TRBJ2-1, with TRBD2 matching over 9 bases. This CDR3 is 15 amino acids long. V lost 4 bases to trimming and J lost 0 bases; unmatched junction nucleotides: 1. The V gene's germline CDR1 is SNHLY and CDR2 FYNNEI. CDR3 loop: CASSVSGSSYNEQFF. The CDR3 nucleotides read TGTGCCAGCAGTGTTAGCGGGAGCTCCTACAATGAGCAGTTCTTC.

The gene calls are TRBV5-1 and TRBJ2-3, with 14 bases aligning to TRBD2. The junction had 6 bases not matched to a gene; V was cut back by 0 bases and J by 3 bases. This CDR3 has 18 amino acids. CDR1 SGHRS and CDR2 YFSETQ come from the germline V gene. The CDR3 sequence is CASSLAGTSGSLTDTQYF. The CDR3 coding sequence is TGCGCCAGCAGCTTGGCCGGGACTAGCGGGAGCTTAACAGATACGCAGTATTTT.

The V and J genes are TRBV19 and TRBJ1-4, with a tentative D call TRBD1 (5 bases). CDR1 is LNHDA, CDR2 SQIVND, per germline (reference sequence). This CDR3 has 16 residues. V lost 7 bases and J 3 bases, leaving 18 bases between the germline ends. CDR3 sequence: CASIPGPPRPNEKLFF. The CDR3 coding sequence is TGTGCCAGTATCCCGGGACCCCCCAGGCCTAATGAAAAACTGTTTTTT. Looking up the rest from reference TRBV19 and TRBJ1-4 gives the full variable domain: DGGITQSPKYLFRKEGQNVTLSCEQNLNHDAMYWYRQDPGQGLRLIYYSQIVNDFQKGDIAEGYSVSREKKESFPLTVTSAQKNPTAFYLCASIPGPPRPNEKLFFGSGTQLSVL.

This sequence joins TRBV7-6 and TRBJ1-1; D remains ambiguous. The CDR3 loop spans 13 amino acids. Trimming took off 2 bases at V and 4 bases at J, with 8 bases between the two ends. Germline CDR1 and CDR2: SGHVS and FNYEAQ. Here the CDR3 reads CASSLRGFTEAFF. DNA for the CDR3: TGTGCCAGCAGCTTACGGGGATTCACTGAAGCTTTCTTT.

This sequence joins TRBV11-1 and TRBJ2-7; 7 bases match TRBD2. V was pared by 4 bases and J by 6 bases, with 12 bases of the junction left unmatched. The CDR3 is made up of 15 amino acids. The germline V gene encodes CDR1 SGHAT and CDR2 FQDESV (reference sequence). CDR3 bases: TGTGCCAGCAGCTCCCCCGGGACGGGAGGCCTCGAGCAGTACTTC. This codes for CASSSPGTGGLEQYF.

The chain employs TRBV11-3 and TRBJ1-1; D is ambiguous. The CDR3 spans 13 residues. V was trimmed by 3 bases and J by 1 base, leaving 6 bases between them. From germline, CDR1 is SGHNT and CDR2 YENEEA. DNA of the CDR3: TGTGCCAGCAGCTTCGACGAGAACACTGAAGCTTTCTTT. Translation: CASSFDENTEAFF.

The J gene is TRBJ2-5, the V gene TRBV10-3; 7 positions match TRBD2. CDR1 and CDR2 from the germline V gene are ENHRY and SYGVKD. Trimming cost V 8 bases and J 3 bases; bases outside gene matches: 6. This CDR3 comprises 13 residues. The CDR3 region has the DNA TGTGCCATCGCGCGGGAGAACGAAGAGACCCAGTACTTC. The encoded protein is CAIARENEETQYF.

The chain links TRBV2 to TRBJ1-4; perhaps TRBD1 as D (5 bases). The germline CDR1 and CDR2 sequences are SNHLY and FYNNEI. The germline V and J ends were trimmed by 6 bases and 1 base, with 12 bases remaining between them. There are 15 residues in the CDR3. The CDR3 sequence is CASRGGGKTNEKLFF. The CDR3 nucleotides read TGTGCCAGCAGGGGGGGAGGTAAAACTAATGAAAAACTGTTTTTT.

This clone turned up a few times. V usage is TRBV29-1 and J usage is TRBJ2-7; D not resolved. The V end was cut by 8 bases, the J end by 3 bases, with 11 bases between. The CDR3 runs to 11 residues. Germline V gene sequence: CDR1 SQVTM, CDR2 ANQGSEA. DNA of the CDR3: TGCAGCATGACACCCCTCTACGAGCAGTACTTC. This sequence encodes CSMTPLYEQYF.

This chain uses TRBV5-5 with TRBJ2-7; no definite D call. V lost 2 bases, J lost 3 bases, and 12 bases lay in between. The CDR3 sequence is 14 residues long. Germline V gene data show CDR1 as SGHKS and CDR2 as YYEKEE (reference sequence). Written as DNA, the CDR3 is TGTGCCAGCAGCTTATTGCGATCCAACTACGAGCAGTACTTC. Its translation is CASSLLRSNYEQYF.

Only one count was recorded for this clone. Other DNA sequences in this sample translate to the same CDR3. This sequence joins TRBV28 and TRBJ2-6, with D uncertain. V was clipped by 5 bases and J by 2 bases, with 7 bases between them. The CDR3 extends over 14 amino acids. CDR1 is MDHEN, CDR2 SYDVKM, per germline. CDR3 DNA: TGTGCCAGCAGTCGACTGCCTGGGGCCAACGTCCTGACTTTC. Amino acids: CASSRLPGANVLTF.

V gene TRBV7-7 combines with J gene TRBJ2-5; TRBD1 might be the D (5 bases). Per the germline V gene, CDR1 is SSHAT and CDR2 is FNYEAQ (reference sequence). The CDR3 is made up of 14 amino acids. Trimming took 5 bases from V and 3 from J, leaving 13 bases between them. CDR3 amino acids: CASSQGSGKETQYF. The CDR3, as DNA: TGTGCCAGCAGCCAGGGATCGGGCAAAGAGACCCAGTACTTC.

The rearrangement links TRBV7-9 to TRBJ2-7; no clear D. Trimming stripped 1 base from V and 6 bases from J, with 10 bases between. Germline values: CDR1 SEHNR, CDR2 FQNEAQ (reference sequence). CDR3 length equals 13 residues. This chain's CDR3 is CASSLEGYSEQYF. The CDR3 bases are TGTGCCAGCAGCTTAGAAGGTTACAGCGAGCAGTACTTC. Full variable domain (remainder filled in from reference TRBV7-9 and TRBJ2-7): DTGVSQNPRHKITKRGQNVTFRCDPISEHNRLYWYRQTLGQGPEFLTYFQNEAQLEKSRLLSDRFSAERPKGSFSTLEIQRTEQGDSAMYLCASSLEGYSEQYFGPGTRLTVT.

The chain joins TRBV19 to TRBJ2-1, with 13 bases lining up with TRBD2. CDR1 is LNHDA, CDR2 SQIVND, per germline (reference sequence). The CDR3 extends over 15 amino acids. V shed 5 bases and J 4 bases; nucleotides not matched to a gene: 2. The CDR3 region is CASSVGLAGYNEQFF. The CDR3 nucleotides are TGTGCCAGTAGTGTGGGACTAGCGGGATACAATGAGCAGTTCTTC.

The CDR3 reads CASSVIQGNEQFF. CDR3 nucleotides: TGTGCCAGCAGTGTAATACAGGGTAATGAGCAGTTCTTC. The rearrangement joins TRBV2 to TRBJ2-1, with D perhaps TRBD1 (6 bases). CDR3 length equals 13 residues. CDR1 SNHLY and CDR2 FYNNEI come from the germline V gene. Trimming shortened V by 4 bases and J by 7 bases, and 11 bases separated the two germline ends.

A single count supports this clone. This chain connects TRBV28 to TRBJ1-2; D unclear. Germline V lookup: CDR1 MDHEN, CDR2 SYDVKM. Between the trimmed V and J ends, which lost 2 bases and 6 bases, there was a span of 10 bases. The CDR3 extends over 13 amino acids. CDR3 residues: CASSLPQLHGYTF. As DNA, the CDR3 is TGTGCCAGCAGTTTACCACAGTTGCATGGCTACACCTTC.

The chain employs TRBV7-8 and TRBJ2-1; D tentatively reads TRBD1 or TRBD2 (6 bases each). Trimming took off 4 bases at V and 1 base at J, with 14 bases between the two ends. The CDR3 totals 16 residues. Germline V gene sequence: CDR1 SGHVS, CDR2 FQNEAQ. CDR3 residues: CASSSREGGSYNEQFF. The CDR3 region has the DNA TGTGCCAGCAGCTCCCGCGAGGGGGGATCCTACAATGAGCAGTTCTTC.

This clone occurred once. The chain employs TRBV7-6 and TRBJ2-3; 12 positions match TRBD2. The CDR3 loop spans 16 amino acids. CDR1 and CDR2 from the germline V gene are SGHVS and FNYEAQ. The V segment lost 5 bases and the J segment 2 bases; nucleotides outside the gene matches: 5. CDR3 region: CASSPRTSGTTDTQYF. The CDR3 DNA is TGTGCCAGCAGCCCCCGGACTAGCGGGACCACAGATACGCAGTATTTT.

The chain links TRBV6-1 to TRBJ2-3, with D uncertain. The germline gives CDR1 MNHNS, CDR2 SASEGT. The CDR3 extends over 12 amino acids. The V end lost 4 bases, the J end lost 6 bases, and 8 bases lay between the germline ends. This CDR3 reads CASSGHEDTQYF. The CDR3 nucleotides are TGTGCCAGCAGTGGTCATGAGGATACGCAGTATTTT.

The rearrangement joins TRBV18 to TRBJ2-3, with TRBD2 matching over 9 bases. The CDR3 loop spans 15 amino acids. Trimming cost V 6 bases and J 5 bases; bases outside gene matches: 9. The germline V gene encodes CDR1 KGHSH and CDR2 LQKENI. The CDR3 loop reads CASSQTSGGVDTQYF. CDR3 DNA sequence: TGTGCCAGCTCCCAGACTAGCGGAGGGGTAGATACGCAGTATTTT.

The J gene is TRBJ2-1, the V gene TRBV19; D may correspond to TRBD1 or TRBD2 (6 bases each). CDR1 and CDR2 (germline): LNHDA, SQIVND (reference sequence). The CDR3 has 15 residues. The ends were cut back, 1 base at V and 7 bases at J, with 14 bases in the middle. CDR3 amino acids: CASSIVEGGSNEQFF. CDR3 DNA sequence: TGTGCCAGTAGTATAGTGGAGGGGGGCTCGAATGAGCAGTTCTTC.

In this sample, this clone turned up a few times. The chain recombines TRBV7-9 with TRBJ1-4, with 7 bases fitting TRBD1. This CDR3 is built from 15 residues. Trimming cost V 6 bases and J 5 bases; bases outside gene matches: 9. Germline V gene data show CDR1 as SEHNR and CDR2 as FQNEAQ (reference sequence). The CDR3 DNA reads TGTGCCAGCAGGGATACAGGGGCCCCCAATGAAAAACTGTTTTTT. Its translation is CASRDTGAPNEKLFF.

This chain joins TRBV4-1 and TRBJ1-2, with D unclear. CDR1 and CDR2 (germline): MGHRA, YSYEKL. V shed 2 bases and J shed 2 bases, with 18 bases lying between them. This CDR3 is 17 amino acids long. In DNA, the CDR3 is TGCGCCAGCAGCCAATACAAATCCGGGAACAAAAACTATGGCTACACCTTC. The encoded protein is CASSQYKSGNKNYGYTF.